These 20 T cell receptor beta chains came from one sample sequenced in a study of CD8 T cells in ankylosing spondylitis. TCRdb itself ran the 5' RACE reads through MiXCR, one entry per CDR3 protein. The sample contains roughly 35,000 distinct CDR3 sequences, 15% to 20% of which appear only once. Sequenced material: blood. These receptor sequences come from a male donor with ankylosing spondylitis or in good health (not recorded which).

For this clonotype: Germline and junction disagree at one end, which may indicate a read error. The chain uses TRBV15 and TRBJ1-4; 7 bases fit TRBD1. The CDR3 spans 11 residues. Germline loops: CDR1 LNHNV, CDR2 YYDKDF (reference sequence). CDR3 bases: TGTGCCACCAGCAGCGGACAGGTACTTTCTTTT. Residues: CATSSGQVLSF.

The chain couples TRBV3-1 to TRBJ2-7; no definite D call. V was shortened by 1 base and J by 5 bases, with 18 bases between the two germline ends. Germline CDR1 LGHDT, CDR2 YNNKEL (reference sequence). This CDR3 comprises 16 residues. CDR3 protein: CASSQVLARRVDEQYF. The CDR3 DNA sequence: TGTGCCAGCAGCCAAGTATTGGCCCGACGGGTCGACGAGCAGTACTTC.

This chain connects TRBV30 to TRBJ1-4, with no clear D. Germline lookup yields CDR1 GTSNPN and CDR2 SVGIG (reference sequence). The CDR3 length is 13 residues. Written as DNA, the CDR3 is TGTGCTGGAAGTGTGAGGCTTAATGAAAAACTGTTTTTT. Residues: CAGSVRLNEKLFF.

The rearrangement uses TRBV6-5 and TRBJ2-2, with 9 nucleotides matching TRBD2. V gave up 6 bases and J gave up 4 bases; unmatched junction bases: 3. The CDR3 totals 14 residues. Germline values: CDR1 MNHEY, CDR2 SVGAGI. The CDR3 loop reads CASRNSGSTGELFF. CDR3 coding DNA: TGTGCCAGCAGGAATAGCGGGAGCACCGGGGAGCTGTTTTTT.

The chain recombines TRBV7-2 with TRBJ2-1; no clear D. V was trimmed by 6 bases and J by 9 bases, leaving 18 bases between them. The germline V gene encodes CDR1 SGHTA and CDR2 FQGNSA. The CDR3 sequence is 14 residues long. The CDR3 DNA sequence: TGTGCCAGCAGGTTCCCTGGTGCGAGGAGTGAGCAGTTCTTC. Residues: CASRFPGARSEQFF.

This clonotype was seen a handful of times. The V and J genes are TRBV28 and TRBJ2-7; D is unclear. V was trimmed by 5 bases and J by 4 bases, leaving 6 bases between them. CDR3 length equals 11 residues. Germline CDR1 is MDHEN and CDR2 is SYDVKM. The CDR3 sequence is CASSTVYEQYF. In DNA form, the CDR3 reads TGTGCCAGCAGTACCGTATACGAGCAGTACTTC.

This clonotype occurred many times. CDR3 DNA sequence: TGTGCCAGCAGACATGATTCGGGGGGAACCGGGGAGCTGTTTTTT. This codes for CASRHDSGGTGELFF. The chain employs TRBV7-8 and TRBJ2-2, with TRBD2 identical over 7 bases. Per germline, CDR1 SGHVS and CDR2 FQNEAQ. J was trimmed by 5 bases and V by 6 bases; bases with no gene match: 9. The CDR3 runs 15 residues.

This clonotype ranks as medium-sized (0.01 to 0.1%). The chain employs TRBV1 and TRBJ2-1; TRBD1 is taken as the D call from the table, unchecked against the DNA. TRBV1 is a known pseudogene. This CDR3 has 17 residues. CDR3 DNA sequence: TGCACCAGCAGCCAACCTAGCGCACTTCCCGGCCTAAATGAGCAGTTCTTC. This sequence encodes CTSSQPSALPGLNEQFF.

V usage is TRBV12-3 or TRBV12-4 and J usage is TRBJ2-1; TRBD1 is a possible D gene (5 bases). This CDR3 is 15 amino acids long. Trimming left V 5 bases short and J 8 bases short, with 19 bases between. CDR3 sequence: CASSPQGPGVDEQFF. CDR3 sequence (DNA): TGTGCCAGCAGTCCCCAGGGCCCCGGTGTCGATGAGCAGTTCTTC.

The V and J genes are TRBV29-1 and TRBJ2-3; D might be TRBD1 (5 bases). The CDR3 runs to 13 residues. Per the germline V gene, CDR1 is SQVTM and CDR2 is ANQGSEA. Trimming took 0 bases from V and 3 from J, leaving 7 bases between them. In DNA, the CDR3 is TGCAGCGTTGAAGATCCAGGGACAGATACGCAGTATTTT. Residues: CSVEDPGTDTQYF.

This chain connects TRBV6-2 or TRBV6-3 to TRBJ2-1; no clear D gene. Germline CDR1 reads MNHEY; CDR2 reads SVGEGT. This CDR3 contains 14 residues. Trimming took 5 bases from V and 0 from J, leaving 8 bases between them. The DNA for the CDR3 is TGTGCCAGCAGTACCCCGAGCTCCTACAATGAGCAGTTCTTC. Residues: CASSTPSSYNEQFF.

This clonotype was seen only a few times. The CDR3 region has the DNA TGCAGCGTTGTACGCCCCCCCAGGAACATTCAGTACTTC. Its translation: CSVVRPPRNIQYF. The gene calls are TRBV29-1 and TRBJ2-4; the D is unclear. CDR1 is SQVTM, CDR2 ANQGSEA, per germline. The CDR3 spans 13 residues. V was cut by 4 bases and J by 7 bases, with 14 bases left in between.

This clonotype came up a few times. The chain is built from TRBV28 and TRBJ2-7; 11 bases line up with TRBD1. This CDR3 is built from 16 residues. From germline, CDR1 is MDHEN and CDR2 SYDVKM. The trim removed 3 bases at V and 3 bases at J, leaving 7 bases unmatched. The CDR3 protein is CASSLEAGTGGYEQYF. The CDR3 coding sequence is TGTGCCAGCAGTTTGGAAGCCGGGACAGGGGGCTACGAGCAGTACTTC.

As to this clonotype: The germline gene is not matched at one end of the junction; a read error may be the cause. This sequence joins TRBV29-1 and TRBJ1-1; no definite D call. The CDR3 spans 14 residues. Germline CDR1 and CDR2: SQVTM and ANQGSEA. CDR3 protein: CSAEGPLINTEAFF. DNA of the CDR3: TGCAGCGCTGAAGGACCCTTAATAAACACTGAAGCTTTCTTT. Variable domain in full (rest from reference TRBV29-1 and TRBJ1-1): SAVISQKPSRDICQRGTSLTIQCQVDSQVTMMFWYRQQPGQSLTLIATANQGSEATYESGFVIDKFPISRPNLTFSTLTVSNMSPEDSSIYLCSAEGPLINTEAFFGQGTRLTVV.

This clonotype was counted a few times. The genes are TRBV20-1 and TRBJ2-1; the D gene is possibly TRBD2 (5 bases). With 0 bases removed from V and 0 bases from J, the gap between germline ends came to 6 bases. In germline, CDR1 is DFQATT, CDR2 SNEGSKA (reference sequence). The CDR3 loop spans 14 amino acids. CDR3 sequence (DNA): TGCAGTGCTAGAGATAGCGTCTCCTACAATGAGCAGTTCTTC. Encoded protein: CSARDSVSYNEQFF.

This clonotype was counted between two and nine times. The V and J genes are TRBV27 and TRBJ1-4; the D gene is possibly TRBD1 (6 bases). The CDR3 extends over 15 amino acids. The V and J ends lost 5 bases and 8 bases respectively, with 18 bases between them. Per germline, CDR1 MNHEY and CDR2 SMNVEV (reference sequence). The CDR3 region is CASSPVQGSGEKLFF. CDR3 sequence (DNA): TGTGCCAGCAGTCCCGTGCAGGGGAGTGGCGAAAAACTGTTTTTT.

The chain has TRBV12-3 or TRBV12-4 and TRBJ2-1, with D perhaps being TRBD1 or TRBD2 (6 bases each). Trimming took 6 bases from V and 5 from J, leaving 17 bases between them. CDR3 size: 15 residues. CDR3 in DNA: TGTGCCAGCAGCCTATTGGGGGCGGGGAACAATGAGCAGTTCTTC. Residues: CASSLLGAGNNEQFF.

J is TRBJ2-3 and V is TRBV5-5; D tentatively fits TRBD1 or TRBD2 (5 bases each). CDR3 length: 13 residues. CDR1 SGHKS and CDR2 YYEKEE come from the germline V gene (reference sequence). Trimming removed 4 bases from V and 6 bases from J, with 12 bases in between. The CDR3 loop is CASSRGTWDTQYF. CDR3 nucleotides: TGTGCCAGCAGCCGTGGGACCTGGGATACGCAGTATTTT.

CDR3 bases: TGTGCCAGCAGTACGACAGGGGGGTACGAAAAACTGTTTTTT. The encoded protein is CASSTTGGYEKLFF. This chain joins TRBV28 and TRBJ1-4; 9 bases line up with TRBD1. Germline-derived CDR1 and CDR2 are MDHEN and SYDVKM. CDR3 size: 14 residues. V gave up 5 bases and J gave up 8 bases; unmatched junction bases: 6.

The J gene is TRBJ2-4, the V gene TRBV6-4; D remains unclear. The germline CDR1 and CDR2 sequences are MRHNA and SNTAGT. The CDR3 loop spans 13 amino acids. Trimming stripped 2 bases from V and 7 bases from J, with 9 bases between. The CDR3 DNA sequence: TGTGCCAGCAGTGACCCTCTGACCAACATTCAGTACTTC. Residues: CASSDPLTNIQYF.